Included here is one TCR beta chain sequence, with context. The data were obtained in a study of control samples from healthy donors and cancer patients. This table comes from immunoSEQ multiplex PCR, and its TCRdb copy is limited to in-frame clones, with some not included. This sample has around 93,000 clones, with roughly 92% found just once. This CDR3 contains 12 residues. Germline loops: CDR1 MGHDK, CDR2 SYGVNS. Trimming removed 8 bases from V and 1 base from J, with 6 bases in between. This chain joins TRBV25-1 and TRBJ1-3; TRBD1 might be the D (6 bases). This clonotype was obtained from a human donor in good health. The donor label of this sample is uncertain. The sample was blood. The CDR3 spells CASGTSGNTIYF. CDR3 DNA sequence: TGTGCCAGCGGGACATCTGGAAACACCATATATTTT.